This T cell receptor (beta chain) is drawn from a study of shared clonotypes between healthy human individuals. Study-wide points: Some clonotypes were shared by all four sorted-subset donors, while others were not shared. The non-shared ones had lower generation probabilities than the shared ones. Despite large depth, sorted-subset datasets appeared incompletely sequenced.

Sequencing was at deep level. Here immunoSEQ multiplex PCR was the method, and the copy in TCRdb shows in-frame clones only, minus some. The sample records fewer than 2.5 million clones, 90% to 95% being singletons. Trimming removed 3 bases from V and 6 bases from J, with 15 bases in between. CDR1 is ENHRY, CDR2 SYGVKD, per germline. This CDR3 is 15 amino acids long. A note on this clone: The target antigen is unknown.

Source material: naive CD4+ T cells from PBMCs. The subset is: CD45RA+ positively selected. The chain is built from TRBV10-3 and TRBJ2-1; D might be TRBD2 (6 bases). This clonotype was obtained from a man aged 18 to 35 in good health. Some clones in this sample may be carry-over from other donors' samples. This CDR3 is CAISDQAEGINEQFF. Here the CDR3 DNA reads TGTGCCATCAGTGACCAAGCGGAGGGTATCAATGAGCAGTTCTTC.